The rows below give T cell receptor beta chains drawn from one sample of a study of OX40 agonist ivuxolimab in advanced cancers. Method: immunoSEQ multiplex PCR; TCRdb's copy keeps in-frame clones and lacks some. The sample lists about 40,000 clones, around nine tenths occurring once. The material sequenced was CD4+ or CD8+ T cells sorted from blood, taken in a trial of the OX40 agonist ivuxolimab. Receptors were obtained from an adult with an advanced solid tumor such as melanoma, head and neck, liver or kidney cancer. The CDR3 runs from the conserved cysteine through the conserved F or W. The D gene is left open where the match is weak. Clone size is not always given. Where it is, it says once, few, many or a class for expanded clones.

d_call | j_call | cdr3_length | clone_size | v_call | cdr3_aa | cdr3_nt
TRBD2 | TRBJ2-5 | 15 | once | TRBV5-1 | CASSPGVAGVETQYF | TGCGCCAGCAGCCCTGGGGTAGCGGGAGTAGAGACCCAGTACTTC
NA | TRBJ1-2 | 13 | NA | TRBV27 | CASRARANYGYTF | TGTGCCAGCAGAGCCAGGGCAAACTATGGCTACACCTTC
NA | TRBJ1-2 | 15 | NA | TRBV6-5 | CASRPRGDRNYGYTF | TGTGCCAGCAGACCTCGGGGTGACAGGAACTATGGCTACACCTTC
NA | TRBJ2-5 | 15 | NA | TRBV19 | CASSSQGTLQETQYF | TGTGCCAGTAGTTCTCAAGGGACGCTACAAGAGACCCAGTACTTC
TRBD1 | TRBJ2-2 | 17 | NA | TRBV12-5 | CASGLVQTGTNTGELFF | TGTGCTAGTGGTTTGGTACAGACAGGGACGAACACCGGGGAGCTGTTTTTT
TRBD2 | TRBJ2-1 | 15 | NA | TRBV13 | CASSLGGRVFNEQFF | TGTGCCAGCAGCTTGGGCGGGAGGGTGTTCAATGAGCAGTTCTTC
NA | TRBJ1-2 | 15 | once | TRBV2 | CASCKTDGGFYGYTF | TGTGCCAGCTGTAAAACGGACGGCGGCTTCTATGGCTACACCTTC
NA | TRBJ2-7 | 15 | NA | TRBV4-1 | CASSQVHGTPYEQYF | TGCGCCAGCAGCCAAGTCCACGGGACCCCCTACGAGCAGTACTTC
NA | TRBJ2-7 | 16 | NA | TRBV23-1 | CASSQCGRQPTYEQYF | TGCGCCAGCAGTCAGTGCGGACGACAGCCTACCTACGAGCAGTACTTC
NA | TRBJ2-7 | 13 | NA | TRBV4-1 | CASSLAWSYEQYF | TGCGCCAGCAGCCTTGCCTGGTCCTACGAGCAGTACTTC
NA | TRBJ1-2 | 13 | NA | TRBV29-1 | CSATGGATYGYTF | TGCAGCGCTACGGGGGGGGCGACCTATGGCTACACCTTC
NA | TRBJ2-5 | 15 | NA | TRBV2 | CASSDPGVGLETQYF | TGTGCCAGCAGTGACCCGGGAGTCGGGTTAGAGACCCAGTACTTC
NA | TRBJ1-2 | 16 | NA | TRBV19 | CASTPMAPTGFYGYTF | TGTGCCAGTACCCCTATGGCCCCTACGGGTTTTTATGGCTACACCTTC
NA | TRBJ2-3 | 15 | NA | TRBV27 | CASSSPFSSTDTQYF | TGTGCCAGCAGTTCCCCATTTTCTAGCACAGATACGCAGTATTTT
TRBD2 | TRBJ2-2 | 16 | NA | TRBV19 | CASSTPWGGHNRELFF | TGTGCCAGTAGTACCCCATGGGGGGGTCACAACCGGGAGCTGTTTTTT
NA | TRBJ2-1 | 13 | NA | TRBV28 | CASSFPEINEQFF | TGTGCCAGCAGTTTCCCAGAAATTAATGAGCAGTTCTTC
NA | TRBJ1-2 | 16 | NA | TRBV27 | CASSSLAPQGSYGYTF | TGTGCCAGCAGTTCCTTGGCCCCGCAGGGATCCTATGGCTACACCTTC
NA | TRBJ1-1 | 14 | NA | TRBV7-6 | CASRGREMNTEAFF | TGTGCCAGCCGTGGACGGGAAATGAACACTGAAGCTTTCTTT
TRBD2 | TRBJ2-5 | 15 | NA | TRBV5-1 | CASSPLAGGRETQYF | TGCGCCAGCAGCCCCTTAGCGGGAGGAAGGGAGACCCAGTACTTC
NA | TRBJ2-1 | 13 | NA | TRBV7-9 | CASSQPGYNEQFF | TGTGCCAGCAGCCAACCAGGGTACAATGAGCAGTTCTTC
TRBD1 | TRBJ2-7 | 14 | NA | TRBV30 | CAWSVGTGAYEQYF | TGTGCCTGGAGTGTGGGGACAGGGGCCTACGAGCAGTACTTC
NA | TRBJ1-1 | 13 | NA | TRBV4-1 | CASSQGGETEAFF | TGCGCCAGCAGCCAAGGGGGAGAAACTGAAGCTTTCTTT
NA | TRBJ2-1 | 13 | NA | TRBV7-9 | CASSQGDYNEQFF | TGTGCCAGCAGCCAGGGAGATTACAATGAGCAGTTCTTC
TRBD2 | TRBJ2-1 | 20 | NA | TRBV19 | CASFGLASDAGPGSYNEQFF | TGTGCCAGTTTCGGACTAGCGTCTGACGCCGGCCCGGGCTCCTACAATGAGCAGTTCTTC
TRBD2 | TRBJ2-7 | 16 | NA | TRBV4-1 | CASSQVQSSGGYEQYF | TGCGCCAGCAGCCAAGTACAGTCTAGCGGAGGGTACGAGCAGTACTTC
NA | TRBJ2-5 | 11 | NA | TRBV25-1 | CASSDGPTQYF | TGTGCCAGCAGTGACGGGCCGACCCAGTACTTC
NA | TRBJ1-4 | 15 | NA | TRBV6-5 | CASSPSIRGNEKLFF | TGTGCCAGCAGTCCTTCAATCCGGGGTAATGAAAAACTGTTTTTT
NA | TRBJ2-1 | 11 | NA | TRBV7-8 | CASSLASPRFF | TGTGCCAGCAGCTTAGCAAGCCCACGGTTCTTC
NA | TRBJ1-5 | 14 | NA | TRBV19 | CATQRGRGNQPQHF | TGTGCCACTCAAAGGGGGAGGGGTAATCAGCCCCAGCATTTT
NA | TRBJ2-6 | 13 | NA | TRBV5-1 | CASSWSGANVLTF | TGCGCCAGCAGCTGGTCTGGGGCCAACGTCCTGACTTTC
NA | TRBJ2-1 | 17 | NA | TRBV7-2 | CASSPKPLEFPYNEQFF | TGTGCCAGCAGCCCCAAGCCCCTAGAGTTTCCTTACAATGAGCAGTTCTTC
NA | TRBJ2-7 | 13 | NA | TRBV10-3 | CAILIAESYEQYF | TGTGCCATCTTAATAGCGGAATCCTACGAGCAGTACTTC
TRBD1 | TRBJ2-7 | 15 | NA | TRBV7-9 | CASSFGTGIYNEQYF | TGTGCCAGCAGCTTCGGGACAGGGATATACAACGAGCAGTACTTC
NA | TRBJ2-7 | 16 | NA | TRBV7-2 | CASSLARGTSSYEQYF | TGTGCCAGCAGCTTAGCGAGGGGAACCAGCTCCTACGAGCAGTACTTC
TRBD2 | TRBJ2-7 | 15 | NA | TRBV2 | CASMVAGGLSYEQYF | TGTGCCAGCATGGTGGCGGGGGGGCTCTCCTACGAGCAGTACTTC
NA | TRBJ2-7 | 14 | NA | TRBV30 | CAWSFGGRDYEQYF | TGTGCCTGGAGTTTTGGTGGCAGGGACTACGAGCAGTACTTC
TRBD1 | TRBJ1-5 | 14 | NA | TRBV27 | CASSLHRGRQPQHF | TGTGCCAGCAGTCTACACAGGGGGCGGCAGCCCCAGCATTTT
TRBD2 | TRBJ2-7 | 17 | NA | TRBV7-2 | CASSSPQVAGSSYEQYF | TGTGCCAGCAGCTCACCCCAGGTAGCGGGGAGCTCCTACGAGCAGTACTTC
NA | TRBJ1-1 | 15 | NA | TRBV10-3 | CAISDRGPGNTEAFF | TGTGCCATCAGTGACAGGGGACCTGGGAACACTGAAGCTTTCTTT
NA | TRBJ2-3 | 12 | NA | TRBV10-1 | CASSASYDTQYF | TGCGCCAGCTCCGCGAGTTACGATACGCAGTATTTT
TRBD1 | TRBJ1-5 | 16 | NA | TRBV4-1 | CASSQLGTGDNQPQHF | TGCGCCAGCAGCCAACTTGGGACAGGGGACAATCAGCCCCAGCATTTT
TRBD1 | TRBJ2-7 | 16 | NA | TRBV5-5 | CASSYIRQGRDYEQYF | TGTGCCAGCAGCTACATCCGACAGGGTAGGGACTACGAGCAGTACTTC
NA | TRBJ2-7 | 14 | NA | TRBV6-1 | CASSDYGGTYEQYF | TGTGCCAGCAGTGATTATGGGGGGACCTACGAGCAGTACTTC